These T cell receptor beta chains were read from a single sample in a study of blood T cell repertoires in COVID-19. Clones were sequenced by immunoSEQ multiplex PCR, and TCRdb holds only the in-frame ones, with some missing. The data hold about 120,000 clones, with 75% to 90% observed a single time. The specimen was peripheral blood. The receptors stem from a woman aged 70 to 79 with acute or convalescent COVID-19. The CDR3 runs from the conserved cysteine through the conserved F or W. Each record gives: CDR3 DNA, CDR3 protein, D gene, J gene, V gene, clone size. The D gene is left open where the match is weak. Clone sizes are given selectively: once, few, many, or a class where the clone is expanded.

TGTGCCACCAGTGATTCGGGGACAGGGGGCGGCTATGGCTACACCTTC | CATSDSGTGGGYGYTF | TRBD1 | TRBJ1-2 | TRBV24-1 | once
TGTGCCAGCAGTGACGGGACAGGGGCCGGGCCCCAGCATTTT | CASSDGTGAGPQHF | TRBD1 | TRBJ1-5 | TRBV2 | .
TGTGCCAGCAGCCAACAGGGTAAGGGTTCACCCCTCCACTTT | CASSQQGKGSPLHF | . | TRBJ1-6 | TRBV3-1/TRBV3-2 | .
TGTGCCAGCAGCCAAGAAGGTCCACAGGGCGGCCAGCCCCAGCATTTT | CASSQEGPQGGQPQHF | . | TRBJ1-5 | TRBV4-2 | .
TGTGCCAGCAAAAGGGGTTCCTACAATGAGCAGTTCTTC | CASKRGSYNEQFF | . | TRBJ2-1 | TRBV2 | .
TGTGCCAGCAGCGAGGGACTAGCGGGGATGCAGTTCTTC | CASSEGLAGMQFF | TRBD2 | TRBJ2-1 | TRBV9 | .
TGTGCCAGCAGCCAAGATCGGGTGACAGTAAACATTCAGTACTTC | CASSQDRVTVNIQYF | . | TRBJ2-4 | TRBV3-1/TRBV3-2 | .
TGTGCCACCAGTTTTACCCCTCAGACAGGGAGCTTCCTCGGCACAGATACGCAGTATTTT | CATSFTPQTGSFLGTDTQYF | TRBD1 | TRBJ2-3 | TRBV24-1 | once
TGTGCCAGCAGCCAAGGACTAGTTCATACGCAGTATTTT | CASSQGLVHTQYF | TRBD2 | TRBJ2-3 | TRBV11-2 | .
TGCGCCAGCAGCTTTAGACTAGCGGGAGAGCAAGAGACCCAGTACTTC | CASSFRLAGEQETQYF | TRBD2 | TRBJ2-5 | TRBV5-1 | .
TGTGCCACCAGTGCCGGACTAGGGTACAATGAGCAGTTCTTC | CATSAGLGYNEQFF | TRBD2 | TRBJ2-1 | TRBV24-1 | .
TGTGCCAGCAGTTTGAGTTACAATGAGCAGTTCTTC | CASSLSYNEQFF | . | TRBJ2-1 | TRBV28 | once
TGTGCCAGCAGTACGACATCAACTAATGAAAAACTGTTTTTT | CASSTTSTNEKLFF | . | TRBJ1-4 | TRBV28 | .
TGTGCCAGCAGCTTGGATGTAGGGGCTGGAAACACCATATATTTT | CASSLDVGAGNTIYF | . | TRBJ1-3 | TRBV5-6 | .
TGTGCCAGCAGCCAAAGGGGGAGCTCCTACGAGCAGTACTTC | CASSQRGSSYEQYF | . | TRBJ2-7 | TRBV3-1/TRBV3-2 | .
TGTGCCAGCAGTCCCCCCCAGAACACTGAAGCTTTCTTT | CASSPPQNTEAFF | . | TRBJ1-1 | TRBV28 | once
TGTGCCAGCAGCCGTCTGGGGGGGATAGCCAAAAACATTCAGTACTTC | CASSRLGGIAKNIQYF | TRBD2 | TRBJ2-4 | TRBV3-1/TRBV3-2 | .
TGTGCCAGCGGTGGGCAGATCTATGGCTACACCTTC | CASGGQIYGYTF | . | TRBJ1-2 | TRBV28 | .
TGTGCCATCAGTTTTGGGACAGGGGTCATGAACACTGAAGCTTTCTTT | CAISFGTGVMNTEAFF | TRBD1 | TRBJ1-1 | TRBV10-3 | .
TGTGCCAGCAGCTTTAGCGGGGGGGCCGATCTTGGAGATACGCAGTATTTT | CASSFSGGADLGDTQYF | TRBD2 | TRBJ2-3 | TRBV11-2 | .
TGTGCCAGCAGTCCCCAGCGGGGGCATGGAAACACCATATATTTT | CASSPQRGHGNTIYF | . | TRBJ1-3 | TRBV28 | .
TGTGCCAGCAGCTTATTTCCCAGGACAGGGGTTGGCGAGCAGTACTTC | CASSLFPRTGVGEQYF | TRBD1 | TRBJ2-7 | TRBV13 | once
TGTGCCAGCTCAGGACTAGCGTTGTACAATGAGCAGTTCTTC | CASSGLALYNEQFF | TRBD2 | TRBJ2-1 | TRBV9 | .
TGTGCCAGCGACAGGCCACCCCTCGAGCAGTACTTC | CASDRPPLEQYF | . | TRBJ2-7 | TRBV28 | few
TGTGCCAGCAGGGCGGGACAGGTGGGCACTGAAGCTTTCTTT | CASRAGQVGTEAFF | TRBD1 | TRBJ1-1 | TRBV6-5 | .
TGCGCCAGCAGCTTCACTGACAGCACATACAATGAGCAGTTCTTC | CASSFTDSTYNEQFF | . | TRBJ2-1 | TRBV5-1 | .
TGCGCCAGCAGCTTGTCGGGGGAAGGCAATCAGCCCCAGCATTTT | CASSLSGEGNQPQHF | . | TRBJ1-5 | TRBV5-1 | once
TGTGCCAGCGGGGGGCGGGAGTTAATTGAAGCTTTCTTT | CASGGRELIEAFF | . | TRBJ1-1 | TRBV27 | few